The 9 T cell receptor beta chains presented below share a single source sample, sequenced in a study of shared clonotypes between healthy human individuals. Assay: immunoSEQ multiplex PCR; the TCRdb copy retains only in-frame clones and omits some. The sample lists 2 million to 2.5 million clones, just over 90% occurring once. The source material was naive CD4+ T cells from PBMCs. Subset here: CD45RA+ positively selected. These receptors all come from a man between 18 and 35 years old in good health. Some clones in this sample may be carry-over from other donors' samples.

The rearrangement links TRBV7-3 to TRBJ2-5; 9 bases are shared with TRBD2. Losses at the gene ends were 5 bases for V and 5 bases for J; bases not matched to a gene: 12. The length of the CDR3 is 16 residues. Germline lookup yields CDR1 SGHTA and CDR2 FQGTGA. This CDR3 is CASSPGGAGGLETQYF. The DNA of the CDR3 is TGTGCCAGCAGCCCAGGCGGGGCGGGAGGGTTGGAGACCCAGTACTTC.

The rearrangement links TRBV6-1 to TRBJ2-1; 8 nucleotides align to TRBD2. The junction had 5 bases not matched to a gene; V was cut back by 3 bases and J by 4 bases. There are 15 residues in the CDR3. Germline V gene sequence: CDR1 MNHNS, CDR2 SASEGT. The CDR3 spells CASSDMASGYNEQFF. The CDR3 nucleotides read TGTGCCAGCAGTGATATGGCTAGCGGGTACAATGAGCAGTTCTTC.

V gene TRBV27 combines with J gene TRBJ2-1, with D perhaps TRBD1 (5 bases). V was shortened by 8 bases and J by 2 bases, with 25 bases between the two germline ends. The CDR3 loop spans 18 amino acids. Germline V CDR1 and CDR2: MNHEY, SMNVEV (reference sequence). The CDR3 DNA sequence: TGTGCCAGCCCAAGTGCGGCAGGGAAAGGCAGCACCTACAATGAGCAGTTCTTC. It yields the protein CASPSAAGKGSTYNEQFF.

This clone was recorded only once. The DNA of the CDR3 is TGTGCCAGTTCGGGGACTCGTGCCATTCAGTACTTC. Protein product: CASSGTRAIQYF. This rearrangement joins TRBV19 to TRBJ2-4; D perhaps matches TRBD2 (6 bases). The CDR3 has 12 residues. V was pared by 8 bases and J by 9 bases, with 14 bases between. CDR1 and CDR2 (germline): LNHDA, SQIVND (reference sequence). Using reference TRBV19 and TRBJ2-4 for the parts outside the CDR3, the full variable domain is DGGITQSPKYLFRKEGQNVTLSCEQNLNHDAMYWYRQDPGQGLRLIYYSQIVNDFQKGDIAEGYSVSREKKESFPLTVTSAQKNPTAFYLCASSGTRAIQYFGAGTRLSVL.

This clone was found a few times. The sample contains more than one DNA sequence encoding this CDR3. This rearrangement joins TRBV7-9 to TRBJ1-5; TRBD1 matches 7 bases. V lost 1 base and J lost 4; bases outside the gene matches: 1. The CDR3 runs to 14 residues. Looked up from germline, CDR1 is SEHNR and CDR2 is FQNEAQ (reference sequence). DNA for the CDR3: TGTGCCAGCAGCTTAGGACAGGGTAATCAGCCCCAGCATTTT. This encodes CASSLGQGNQPQHF.

The chain employs TRBV6-5 and TRBJ2-3; possibly TRBD2 for D (6 bases). CDR1 is MNHEY, CDR2 SVGAGI, per germline. Deletions cut 1 base from V and 1 base from J, with 12 bases between. This CDR3 has 16 residues. The CDR3 coding sequence is TGTGCCAGCAGTTACTTAGGGGCGGGACGCACAGATACGCAGTATTTT. As protein: CASSYLGAGRTDTQYF.

The chain is built from TRBV6-1 and TRBJ2-7, with D tentatively TRBD2 (6 bases). The germline V and J ends were trimmed by 5 bases and 3 bases, with 17 bases remaining between them. CDR3 size: 15 residues. Per the germline V gene, CDR1 is MNHNS and CDR2 is SASEGT. DNA of the CDR3: TGTGCCAGCAGTACACTTGGGACTCCCATCTACGAGCAGTACTTC. It encodes CASSTLGTPIYEQYF.

This chain links TRBV4-1 with TRBJ2-1; 7 bases are a match to TRBD2. The ends lost 4 bases at V and 2 bases at J; junction bases unmatched: 11. The CDR3 has 17 amino acids. In germline, CDR1 is MGHRA, CDR2 YSYEKL. The CDR3 protein is CASSLRIAGIPYNEQFF. CDR3 sequence (DNA): TGCGCCAGCAGCCTACGAATAGCGGGTATACCCTACAATGAGCAGTTCTTC.

Only one count was recorded for this clone. The same CDR3 is also encoded by other DNA sequences in this sample. The chain uses TRBV14 and TRBJ2-5; 10 nucleotides agree with TRBD2. Germline CDR1 is SGHDN and CDR2 is FVKESK. The length of the CDR3 is 15 residues. Germline trimming cut 2 bases from V and 3 bases from J; bases unmatched to any gene: 3. The CDR3 spells CASSQRLAGEETQYF. CDR3 in DNA: TGTGCCAGCAGCCAACGGCTAGCGGGAGAAGAGACCCAGTACTTC.